The clone carrying this T cell receptor (beta chain) came up a few times. The sample is drawn from a study of human T cells and chemical hapten exposure. Stated time point: pre-sensitization, week 0. Treatment here: therapeutic diphenylcyclopropenone sensitization with weekly scalp DPC. Unfractionated whole blood was the source from which total RNA was extracted. The ends lost 5 bases at V and 7 bases at J; junction bases unmatched: 5. Germline CDR1 and CDR2: SGHTA and FQGNSA. This CDR3 region has 13 residues. Each CDR3 protein gets one entry after TCRdb re-called the RACE reads with MiXCR. The profile shows about 35,000 distinct CDR3 sequences, more than 10% of them singletons.

The chain recombines TRBV7-2 with TRBJ2-1; 7 bases match TRBD1. The source of this sequence is a woman aged 40 to 50 with alopecia areata. Some clones in this sample may be carry-over from other donors' samples. This material consisted of whole blood, taken in connection with sensitization to the hapten diphenylcyclopropenone (DPC). In DNA form, the CDR3 reads TGTGCCAGCAGCCAGGGACAGTTTAATGAGCAGTTCTTC. Amino acids: CASSQGQFNEQFF.